Below, 27 T cell receptor beta chains from the same sample are listed, as sequenced in a study of blood T cell repertoires in COVID-19. Generated by immunoSEQ multiplex PCR, the TCRdb table keeps only in-frame clones and is missing some. This table has tens of thousands of clones, approximately 91% appearing once. The sequencing sample was made of peripheral blood. All receptors derive from a man aged 60 to 75 with COVID-19, enrolled during active disease.

The chain links TRBV5-4 to TRBJ2-7; D gene unclear. V lost 0 bases and J 2 bases, leaving 9 bases between the germline ends. CDR3 length: 14 amino acids. CDR1 is SGHNT and CDR2 is YYREEE in the germline V gene (reference sequence). In DNA form, the CDR3 reads TGTGCCAGCAGCTTGGGGGCAGAGACCTACGAGCAGTACTTC. This sequence encodes CASSLGAETYEQYF. Supplemented by reference TRBV5-4 and TRBJ2-7, the full variable domain reads ETGVTQSPTHLIKTRGQQVTLRCSSQSGHNTVSWYQQALGQGPQFIFQYYREEENGRGNFPPRFSGLQFPNYSSELNVNALELDDSALYLCASSLGAETYEQYFGPGTRLTVT.

CDR3 residues: CASSMSGRTTGELFF. The DNA for the CDR3 is TGTGCCAGCAGCATGAGCGGGAGAACCACCGGGGAGCTGTTTTTT. This chain joins TRBV11-3 and TRBJ2-2, with TRBD2 identical over 8 bases. With V trimmed by 5 bases and J by 4 bases, 6 bases remained unmatched. CDR1 and CDR2 from the germline V gene are SGHNT and YENEEA. The CDR3 spans 15 residues.

CDR3 bases: TGTGCCAGCAGCTTATTAGCGGGAGCCTACAATGAGCAGTTCTTC. This sequence encodes CASSLLAGAYNEQFF. This chain joins TRBV11-2 and TRBJ2-1; 9 bases align to TRBD2. Germline V lookup: CDR1 SGHAT, CDR2 FQNNGV. The CDR3 spans 15 residues. The J segment lost 2 bases and the V segment lost 2 bases, leaving 1 base of the junction unmatched.

This chain uses TRBV2 with TRBJ1-1; D is perhaps TRBD1 (5 bases). V gave up 2 bases and J gave up 5 bases, with 12 bases separating them. Germline V gene sequence: CDR1 SNHLY, CDR2 FYNNEI. This CDR3 has 14 amino acids. CDR3 sequence (DNA): TGTGCCAGCAGTGAAACCGACAGAAGGACTGAAGCTTTCTTT. As protein: CASSETDRRTEAFF.

J is TRBJ1-4 and V is TRBV2; 8 nucleotides align to TRBD1. The CDR3 sequence is 15 residues long. The germline CDR1 and CDR2 sequences are SNHLY and FYNNEI. Germline trimming cut 4 bases from V and 5 bases from J; bases unmatched to any gene: 6. CDR3 amino acids: CASSANRGGNEKLFF. CDR3 bases: TGTGCCAGCAGTGCCAACAGGGGGGGGAATGAAAAACTGTTTTTT.

CDR3 nucleotide sequence: TGTGCCAGTAGTATTCAAGTCGGGGGCTCCTACAATGAGCAGTTCTTC. Its protein product is CASSIQVGGSYNEQFF. The chain recombines TRBV19 with TRBJ2-1, with a tentative D call TRBD2 (6 bases). V lost 3 bases and J lost 0, with 12 bases in between. This CDR3 comprises 16 residues. The germline gives CDR1 LNHDA, CDR2 SQIVND (reference sequence).

The J gene is TRBJ1-1, the V gene TRBV7-9; no firm D call. The germline V gene has CDR1 SEHNR and CDR2 FQNEAQ (reference sequence). The CDR3 has 11 residues. V was pared by 5 bases and J by 10 bases, with 11 bases between. CDR3 amino acids: CASSEAFGAFF. The DNA of the CDR3 is TGTGCCAGCAGCGAGGCATTCGGAGCTTTCTTT.

This chain uses TRBV29-1 with TRBJ2-1; 10 bases align to TRBD1. The germline CDR1 and CDR2 sequences are SQVTM and ANQGSEA. V dropped 1 base and J dropped 8; count of bases not matched to a gene: 5. The CDR3 contains 14 residues. CDR3 loop: CSVEGGQGEDEQFF. The CDR3 DNA reads as TGCAGCGTTGAAGGAGGACAGGGGGAGGATGAGCAGTTCTTC.

The chain has TRBV7-2 and TRBJ2-4; TRBD1 agrees at 8 bases. The CDR3 spans 14 residues. Germline CDR1 and CDR2: SGHTA and FQGNSA. The trim removed 5 bases at V and 6 bases at J, leaving 6 bases unmatched. CDR3 amino acids: CASSLLGQGNIQYF. The CDR3 DNA is TGTGCCAGCAGCCTTCTAGGACAGGGAAACATTCAGTACTTC. Drawing the rest from reference TRBV7-2 and TRBJ2-4, the complete variable domain is GAGVSQSPSNKVTEKGKDVELRCDPISGHTALYWYRQSLGQGLEFLIYFQGNSAPDKSGLPSDRFSAERTGGSVSTLTIQRTQQEDSAVYLCASSLLGQGNIQYFGAGTRLSVL.

V is TRBV9 and J is TRBJ2-1, with TRBD2 matching over 8 bases. Germline-derived CDR1 and CDR2 are SGDLS and YYNGEE. Trimming cost V 3 bases and J 14 bases; bases outside gene matches: 10. The CDR3 runs 13 residues. The CDR3 coding sequence is TGTGCCAGCAGCGCCGGGCAGGGGACTAGAGAGTTCTTC. Translation gives CASSAGQGTREFF.

The rearrangement links TRBV11-2 to TRBJ1-1; D not resolved. The CDR3 loop spans 13 amino acids. Germline CDR1 is SGHAT and CDR2 is FQNNGV. Trimming shortened V by 1 base and J by 3 bases, and 6 bases separated the two germline ends. CDR3: CASSLGRYTEAFF. The CDR3 DNA sequence: TGTGCCAGCAGCTTAGGGCGGTACACTGAAGCTTTCTTT.

The chain links TRBV11-2 to TRBJ2-2; a weak D match, TRBD2 (6 bases). CDR1 and CDR2 from the germline V gene are SGHAT and FQNNGV. This CDR3 is built from 16 residues. The ends were cut back, 5 bases at V and 2 bases at J, with 15 bases in the middle. CDR3 loop: CASSPKGTFNTGELFF. CDR3 DNA: TGTGCCAGCAGCCCAAAGGGGACTTTCAACACCGGGGAGCTGTTTTTT. The entire variable domain, with the rest obtained from reference TRBV11-2 and TRBJ2-2, is as follows: EAGVAQSPRYKIIEKRQSVAFWCNPISGHATLYWYQQILGQGPKLLIQFQNNGVVDDSQLPKDRFSAERLKGVDSTLKIQPAKLEDSAVYLCASSPKGTFNTGELFFGEGSRLTVL.

The chain combines TRBV7-9 with TRBJ2-1, with TRBD1 matching 8 bases. This CDR3 spans 15 amino acids. V shed 1 base and J 8 bases; nucleotides not matched to a gene: 7. Germline assignment: CDR1 SEHNR and CDR2 FQNEAQ (reference sequence). The CDR3 loop reads CASSLVRGRYDEQFF. CDR3 nucleotide sequence: TGTGCCAGCAGCTTAGTCAGGGGGCGGTACGATGAGCAGTTCTTC. The whole variable domain, remainder taken from reference TRBV7-9 and TRBJ2-1, is DTGVSQNPRHKITKRGQNVTFRCDPISEHNRLYWYRQTLGQGPEFLTYFQNEAQLEKSRLLSDRFSAERPKGSFSTLEIQRTEQGDSAMYLCASSLVRGRYDEQFFGPGTRLTVL.

V usage is TRBV2 and J usage is TRBJ1-5; the D is unclear. Germline CDR1 SNHLY, CDR2 FYNNEI. CDR3 size: 14 residues. Deletions cut 6 bases from V and 0 bases from J, with 9 bases between. The CDR3 DNA follows: TGTGCCAGCAGGCAGGAATATAGCAATCAGCCCCAGCATTTT. Amino acid sequence: CASRQEYSNQPQHF.

The chain carries TRBV12-5 and TRBJ2-5; no clear D. V was trimmed by 7 bases and J by 0 bases, leaving 12 bases between them. Germline V gene sequence: CDR1 LGHNT, CDR2 FRNRAP. This CDR3 is built from 14 residues. The CDR3 loop reads CASAPERYQETQYF. The CDR3 region has the DNA TGTGCTAGTGCCCCCGAGAGGTACCAAGAGACCCAGTACTTC.

V is TRBV28 and J is TRBJ2-2; 7 positions match TRBD1. This CDR3 comprises 14 residues. Germline assignment: CDR1 MDHEN and CDR2 SYDVKM. V shed 5 bases and J 5 bases; nucleotides not matched to a gene: 5. The CDR3: CASSRQGRTGELFF. DNA of the CDR3: TGTGCCAGCAGTCGACAGGGCAGGACCGGGGAGCTGTTTTTT.

The CDR3 DNA follows: TGTGCCAGCAGTTTGGGAGGGTATAGCAATCAGCCCCAGCATTTT. It codes for CASSLGGYSNQPQHF. The chain combines TRBV28 with TRBJ1-5; no clear D. Looked up from germline, CDR1 is MDHEN and CDR2 is SYDVKM. The CDR3 contains 15 residues. Trimming stripped 3 bases from V and 0 bases from J, with 9 bases between.

V usage is TRBV6-5 and J usage is TRBJ2-7, with 10 bases aligning to TRBD1. Germline V gene data show CDR1 as MNHEY and CDR2 as SVGAGI. V lost 5 bases, J lost 5 bases, and 9 bases stayed unmatched. The length of the CDR3 is 15 residues. CDR3 sequence reads: CASSRSGQGINEQYF. The DNA for the CDR3 is TGTGCCAGCAGTCGGTCGGGACAGGGGATAAACGAGCAGTACTTC.

The CDR3 protein is CAWSPGVWYEQYF. The CDR3 region has the DNA TGTGCCTGGAGTCCAGGGGTTTGGTACGAGCAGTACTTC. The rearrangement uses TRBV30 and TRBJ2-7; possibly TRBD1 for D (6 bases). There are 13 residues in the CDR3. Germline V lookup: CDR1 GTSNPN, CDR2 SVGIG (reference sequence). Trimming removed 2 bases from V and 4 bases from J, with 12 bases in between.

The chain uses TRBV7-9 and TRBJ2-5; D not resolved. The V end lost 4 bases, the J end lost 3 bases, and 12 bases lay between the germline ends. Germline CDR1 and CDR2: SEHNR and FQNEAQ (reference sequence). The CDR3 consists of 14 residues. CDR3 region: CASSWKDNKETQYF. The CDR3 DNA follows: TGTGCCAGCAGCTGGAAAGACAACAAAGAGACCCAGTACTTC.

V and J are TRBV18 and TRBJ1-3; perhaps TRBD1 as D (5 bases). The CDR3 runs 14 residues. CDR1 and CDR2 from the germline V gene are KGHSH and LQKENI. V shed 3 bases and J shed 0 bases, with 6 bases lying between them. CDR3 loop: CASSPDNSGNTIYF. CDR3 coding DNA: TGTGCCAGCTCACCGGACAACTCTGGAAACACCATATATTTT. The full variable domain, rest sourced from reference TRBV18 and TRBJ1-3, is NAGVMQNPRHLVRRRGQEARLRCSPMKGHSHVYWYRQLPEEGLKFMVYLQKENIIDESGMPKERFSAEFPKEGPSILRIQQVVRGDSAAYFCASSPDNSGNTIYFGEGSWLTVV.

The chain joins TRBV7-2 to TRBJ2-2; 9 nucleotides line up with TRBD2. The germline CDR1 and CDR2 sequences are SGHTA and FQGNSA. V shed 5 bases, J shed 1 base, and the junction held 2 bases outside the gene matches. The CDR3 is 15 residues long. CDR3 DNA sequence: TGTGCCAGCAGCGTTAGCGGGGGGAACACCGGGGAGCTGTTTTTT. Translation gives CASSVSGGNTGELFF.

The V gene is TRBV7-2, the J gene TRBJ1-5; no clear D gene. Germline V gives CDR1 SGHTA, CDR2 FQGNSA. The CDR3 runs to 16 residues. The V end lost 5 bases, the J end lost 7 bases, and 21 bases lay between the germline ends. The CDR3 here is CASSDRASGEGQPQHF. The DNA of the CDR3 is TGTGCCAGCAGCGACCGGGCCTCGGGCGAGGGACAGCCCCAGCATTTT. Drawing the rest from reference TRBV7-2 and TRBJ1-5, the complete variable domain is GAGVSQSPSNKVTEKGKDVELRCDPISGHTALYWYRQSLGQGLEFLIYFQGNSAPDKSGLPSDRFSAERTGGSVSTLTIQRTQQEDSAVYLCASSDRASGEGQPQHFGDGTRLSIL.

The chain is built from TRBV19 and TRBJ2-6, with 7 bases identical to TRBD2. Unmatched junction bases numbered 1, after V lost 5 bases and J lost 3 bases. The CDR3 has 14 amino acids. Per germline, CDR1 LNHDA and CDR2 SQIVND (reference sequence). CDR3 nucleotides: TGTGCCAGTAGTGGGGGGGATGGGGCCAACGTCCTGACTTTC. It specifies CASSGGDGANVLTF.

The rearrangement joins TRBV9 to TRBJ1-2; D call uncertain. Trimming stripped 2 bases from V and 0 bases from J, with 8 bases between. Germline lookup yields CDR1 SGDLS and CDR2 YYNGEE. The CDR3 has 14 residues. CDR3 in amino acids: CASSVGGPNYGYTF. Here the CDR3 DNA reads TGTGCCAGCAGCGTCGGTGGGCCTAACTATGGCTACACCTTC.

The gene calls are TRBV28 and TRBJ1-4; TRBD1 agrees at 7 bases. Germline assignment: CDR1 MDHEN and CDR2 SYDVKM. CDR3 length: 16 amino acids. J lost 4 bases, V lost 4 bases, and 9 bases had no gene match. The CDR3 nucleotides read TGTGCCAGCAGTTCTCTGCTTCAGGGGGGTAATGAAAAACTGTTTTTT. Residues: CASSSLLQGGNEKLFF. The entire variable domain, with the rest obtained from reference TRBV28 and TRBJ1-4, is as follows: DVKVTQSSRYLVKRTGEKVFLECVQDMDHENMFWYRQDPGLGLRLIYFSYDVKMKEKGDIPEGYSVSREKKERFSLILESASTNQTSMYLCASSSLLQGGNEKLFFGSGTQLSVL.

The chain uses TRBV11-2 and TRBJ1-1; D may be TRBD1 (6 bases). CDR1 and CDR2 from the germline V gene are SGHAT and FQNNGV. Trimming pared 1 base from V and 3 bases from J, leaving 12 bases between. The CDR3 runs 15 residues. CDR3: CASSLGTGSDTEAFF. CDR3 coding DNA: TGTGCCAGCAGCTTAGGAACAGGGAGCGACACTGAAGCTTTCTTT.